The 3 T cell receptor beta chains below all came from one sample that was sequenced in a study of T cell changes during pregnancy in multiple sclerosis. This table comes from immunoSEQ multiplex PCR, and its TCRdb copy is limited to in-frame clones, with some not included. The sample includes about 120,000 clones, 93% of them seen just once. The starting material was peripheral blood, obtained before pregnancy. The source of these receptors is a female donor with multiple sclerosis, enrolled in a pregnancy study.

V gene TRBV30 combines with J gene TRBJ2-1; 8 bases map to TRBD2. This CDR3 has 15 residues. Trimming at V came to 2 bases and at J to 4 bases, leaving 7 bases not matched to a gene. Germline CDR1 reads GTSNPN; CDR2 reads SVGIG (reference sequence). CDR3 sequence (DNA): TGTGCCTGGAGTCGGTTAGCGGGACGATACAATGAGCAGTTCTTC. Its protein product is CAWSRLAGRYNEQFF.

V usage is TRBV9 and J usage is TRBJ2-1, with D perhaps matching TRBD1 (6 bases). V was shortened by 2 bases and J by 9 bases, with 15 bases between the two germline ends. The CDR3 covers 14 residues. Germline CDR1 and CDR2: SGDLS and YYNGEE. The CDR3 protein is CASSVRVQQGEQFF. The CDR3 region has the DNA TGTGCCAGCAGCGTGCGGGTCCAACAGGGTGAGCAGTTCTTC.

The chain is built from TRBV6-5 and TRBJ1-1; TRBD1 is a possible D gene (5 bases). The V end was cut by 2 bases, the J end by 3 bases, with 10 bases between. Germline assignment: CDR1 MNHEY and CDR2 SVGAGI. The CDR3 loop spans 14 amino acids. The CDR3 nucleotides read TGTGCCAGCAGTTACGACGGGGGTCACACTGAAGCTTTCTTT. As protein: CASSYDGGHTEAFF.